The text below deals with one T cell receptor (beta chain). Its antigen is not known. The CDR3 consists of 15 residues. V lost 0 bases and J lost 4, with 11 bases in between. Germline V gene lookup returns CDR1 LGHDT and CDR2 YNNKEL (reference sequence). The sample originates from a study of molecular identifiers for immune sequencing clone quantification. Previously published methods and listed TCR primers were used for the bulk TCR libraries. MiXCR, applied by TCRdb to the PCR reads, yields one record per CDR3 protein. The sample includes over 300,000 distinct CDR3 sequences, roughly a quarter of them seen just once. Study observations and caveats: Highly expanded clone sizes could be underestimated through barcode sharing by identical TCR molecules.

Sequencing was carried out using naive CD8+ T cells from blood, with Jurkat cell RNA spiked in. Subset of the sample: FACS-sorted CD8+CD4-CCR7+CD45RA+ naive T cells. The origin of this receptor is a human donor in good health. Some libraries in this study had Jurkat cell RNA spiked in. This chain joins TRBV3-1 and TRBJ2-3; no firm D call. The CDR3 region has the DNA TGTGCCAGCAGCCAAGATCCCACGGCAGCAGATACGCAGTATTTT. Its translation is CASSQDPTAADTQYF.